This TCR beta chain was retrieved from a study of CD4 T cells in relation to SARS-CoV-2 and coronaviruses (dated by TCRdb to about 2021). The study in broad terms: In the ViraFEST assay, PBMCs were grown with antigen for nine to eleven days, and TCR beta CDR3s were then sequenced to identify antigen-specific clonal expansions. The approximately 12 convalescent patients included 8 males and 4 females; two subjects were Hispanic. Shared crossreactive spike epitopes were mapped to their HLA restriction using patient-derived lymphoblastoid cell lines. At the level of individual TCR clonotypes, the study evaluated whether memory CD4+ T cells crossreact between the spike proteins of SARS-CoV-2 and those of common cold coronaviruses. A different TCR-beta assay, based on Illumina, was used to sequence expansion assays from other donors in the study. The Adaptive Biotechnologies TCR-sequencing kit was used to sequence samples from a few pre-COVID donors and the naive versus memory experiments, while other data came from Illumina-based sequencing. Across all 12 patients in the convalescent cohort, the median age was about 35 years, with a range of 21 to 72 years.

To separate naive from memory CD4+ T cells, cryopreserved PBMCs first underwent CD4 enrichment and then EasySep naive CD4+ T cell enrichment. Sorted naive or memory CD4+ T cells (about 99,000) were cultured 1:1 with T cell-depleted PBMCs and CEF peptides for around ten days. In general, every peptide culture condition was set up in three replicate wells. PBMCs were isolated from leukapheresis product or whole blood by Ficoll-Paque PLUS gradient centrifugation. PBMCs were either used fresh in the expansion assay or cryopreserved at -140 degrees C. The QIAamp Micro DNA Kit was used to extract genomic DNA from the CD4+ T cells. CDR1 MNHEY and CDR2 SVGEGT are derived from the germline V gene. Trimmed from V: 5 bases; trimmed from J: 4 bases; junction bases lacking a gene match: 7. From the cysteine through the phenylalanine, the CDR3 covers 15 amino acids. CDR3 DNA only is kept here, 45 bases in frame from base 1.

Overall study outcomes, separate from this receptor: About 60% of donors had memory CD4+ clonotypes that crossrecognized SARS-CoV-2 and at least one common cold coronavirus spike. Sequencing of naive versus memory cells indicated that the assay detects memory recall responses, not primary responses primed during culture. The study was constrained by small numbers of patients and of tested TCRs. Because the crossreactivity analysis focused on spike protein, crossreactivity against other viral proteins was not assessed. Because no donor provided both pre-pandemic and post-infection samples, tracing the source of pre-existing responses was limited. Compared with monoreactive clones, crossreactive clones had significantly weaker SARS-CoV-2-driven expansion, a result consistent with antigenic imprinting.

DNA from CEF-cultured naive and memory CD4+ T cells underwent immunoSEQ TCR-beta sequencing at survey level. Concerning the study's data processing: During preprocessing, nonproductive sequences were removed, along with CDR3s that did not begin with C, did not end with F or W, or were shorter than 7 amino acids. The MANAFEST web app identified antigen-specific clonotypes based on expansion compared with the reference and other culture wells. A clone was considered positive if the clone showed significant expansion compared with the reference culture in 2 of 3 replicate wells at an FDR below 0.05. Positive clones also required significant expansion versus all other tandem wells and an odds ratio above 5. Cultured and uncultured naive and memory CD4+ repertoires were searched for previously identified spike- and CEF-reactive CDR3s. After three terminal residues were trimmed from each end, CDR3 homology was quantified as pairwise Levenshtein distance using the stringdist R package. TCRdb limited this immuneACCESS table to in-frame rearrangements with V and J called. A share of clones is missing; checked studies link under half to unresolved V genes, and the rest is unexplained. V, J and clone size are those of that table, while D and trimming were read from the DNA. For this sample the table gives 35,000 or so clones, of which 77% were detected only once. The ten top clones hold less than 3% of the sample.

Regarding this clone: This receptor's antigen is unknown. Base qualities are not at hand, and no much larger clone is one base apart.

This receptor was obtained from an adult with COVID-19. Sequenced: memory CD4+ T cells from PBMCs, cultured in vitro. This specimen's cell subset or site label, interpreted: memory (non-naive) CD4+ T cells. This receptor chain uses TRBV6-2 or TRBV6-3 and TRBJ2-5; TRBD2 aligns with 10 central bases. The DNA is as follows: TGTGCCAGCAGTCCCGAAGCGGGAGGGCGAGAGACCCAGTACTTC. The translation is CASSPEAGGRETQYF.